The clone carrying this T cell receptor (beta chain) was recorded only once. No antigen is known for it. These data originate in a study of shared clonotypes between healthy human individuals. Study-wide results and caveats: Only blood samples were collected, and tissue repertoires likely differ. Around 5% of naive CD4 clonotypes were shared across a handful of donors.

Every immunoSEQ plate was one replicate of a subset's evenly spread DNA. TCRdb's table, derived via immunoSEQ multiplex PCR, lists solely in-frame clones and lacks some. The sample shows roughly 2.4 million clones, 90% to 97% of them seen only once. V gave up 2 bases and J gave up 0 bases, with 11 bases separating them. From germline, CDR1 is MNHNY and CDR2 SVGAGI (reference sequence). This CDR3 is 16 amino acids long. The sequencing sample was made of naive CD4+ T cells sorted from blood. Subset reported: CD45RA+ positively selected. The chain employs TRBV6-6 and TRBJ1-3; no clear D. The TCR was taken from a man younger than 35 in good health. The CDR3 DNA follows: TGTGCCAGCAGTTACAGGGCAGCCAACTCTGGAAACACCATATATTTT. This translates into CASSYRAANSGNTIYF.